The sequence of this TCR beta chain was determined in a study of identical twins. Trimming pared 4 bases from V and 3 bases from J, leaving 10 bases between. Germline assignment: CDR1 SEHNR and CDR2 FQNEAQ (reference sequence). The CDR3 contains 13 residues. Template switching added a universal primer site, and cDNA bore unique molecular identifiers. TCRdb reanalysed the 5' RACE reads using MiXCR and keeps one entry per CDR3 protein. Found here are 200,000 to 250,000 distinct CDR3 sequences, about an eighth of them singletons; the top ten hold around 8.3%. Worth noting for this clonotype: Its antigen is unidentified.

General observations from the study: The more abundant beta clonotypes in cord blood had fewer insertions, and memory repertoires did not show this. Twins shared out-of-frame alpha sequences with excess low generation probability. It was out-of-frame TCR alpha sharing in monozygotic twins that models underestimated.

This TCR was recovered from a woman aged 18-35 years in good health. The chain joins TRBV7-9 to TRBJ2-7; a possible D gene is TRBD1 (6 bases). Sample: memory (CD45RO+) T cells sorted from blood. The CDR3 is CASSSRTVYEQYF. The CDR3, as DNA: TGTGCCAGCAGCTCCCGGACAGTCTACGAGCAGTACTTC. The full variable domain, completed using reference TRBV7-9 and TRBJ2-7, is DTGVSQNPRHKITKRGQNVTFRCDPISEHNRLYWYRQTLGQGPEFLTYFQNEAQLEKSRLLSDRFSAERPKGSFSTLEIQRTEQGDSAMYLCASSSRTVYEQYFGPGTRLTVT.